The clone carrying this TCR beta chain was found once. Authors' data handling: It was from reference gene primer amplification that nucleated cell counts were estimated. The protocol was immunoSEQ multiplex PCR, while the TCRdb copy is restricted to in-frame clones and leaves out a portion. The V and J calls and clone size come from that table; D and trimming were worked out from the DNA. The table has under 95,000 clones, around 86% seen once; the top ten hold less than 2.5%. The sample comes from a study of blood T cell repertoires in COVID-19. Study-wide background: Donors in the United States, Italy and Spain gave samples during acute or convalescent COVID-19. T cells, B-cell-depleted T cells, or PBMCs supplied cDNA or gDNA.

Germline values: CDR1 LGHDT, CDR2 YNNKEL (reference sequence). The CDR3 totals 14 residues. V was shortened by 4 bases and J by 3 bases, with 10 bases between the two germline ends. The sequence was collected from a woman between 65 and 79 years old with acute or convalescent COVID-19. The rearrangement joins TRBV3-1 (or the pseudogene TRBV3-2) to TRBJ2-1; weak D call: TRBD2 (5 bases). The sequencing input was peripheral blood. DNA for the CDR3: TGTGCCAGCAGCCGGGCGGGTATCTACAATGAGCAGTTCTTC. Translation: CASSRAGIYNEQFF.